The 21 T cell receptor beta chains reported below all come from one sample, sequenced in a study of shared clonotypes between healthy human individuals. Clones were sequenced by immunoSEQ multiplex PCR, and TCRdb holds only the in-frame ones, with some missing. The sample contains about 2.3 million clones, 90% to 95% of which appear only once. Material for sequencing was naive CD4+ T cells from PBMCs. Subset denoted: CD45RA+ positively selected. The receptors come from a man between 18 and 35 years old in good health. Some clones in this sample may be carry-over from other donors' samples.

V gene TRBV2 combines with J gene TRBJ2-7; 10 bases fit TRBD1. With 6 bases clipped from V and 6 bases from J, the junction kept 5 bases outside the gene matches. This CDR3 is 13 amino acids long. The germline CDR1 and CDR2 sequences are SNHLY and FYNNEI. CDR3 in amino acids: CASSRDRGSEQYF. The CDR3 bases are TGTGCCAGCAGCCGGGACAGGGGCTCCGAGCAGTACTTC.

This clone was seen only once. This sequence joins TRBV27 and TRBJ2-7, with D possibly matching TRBD2 (6 bases). The germline V gene has CDR1 MNHEY and CDR2 SMNVEV (reference sequence). V was trimmed by 2 bases and J by 4 bases, leaving 21 bases between them. The CDR3 is made up of 17 amino acids. The CDR3 coding sequence is TGTGCCAGCAGTTTAAAAGGATCCGGGACTTTTCGTTACGAGCAGTACTTC. It specifies CASSLKGSGTFRYEQYF.

This chain uses TRBV15 with TRBJ2-1; D is uncertain. V lost 1 base and J 8 bases, leaving 6 bases between the germline ends. CDR1 is LNHNV, CDR2 YYDKDF, per germline (reference sequence). The CDR3 has 12 residues. CDR3 sequence: CATSRARHEQFF. In DNA form, the CDR3 reads TGTGCCACCAGCAGAGCCAGACATGAGCAGTTCTTC.

V and J are TRBV5-1 and TRBJ2-7; TRBD1 matches at 9 bases. The germline V gene encodes CDR1 SGHRS and CDR2 YFSETQ. Germline trimming cut 1 base from V and 2 bases from J; bases unmatched to any gene: 4. The CDR3 covers 15 residues. The CDR3 here is CASSLRTGETYEQYF. In nucleotides, the CDR3 is TGCGCCAGCAGCTTGAGGACAGGGGAAACCTACGAGCAGTACTTC.

Points on this clone: This specimen includes other DNA sequences encoding the same CDR3. The rearrangement uses TRBV6-6 and TRBJ2-7; no reliable D call. Germline-derived CDR1 and CDR2 are MNHNY and SVGAGI (reference sequence). CDR3 length: 12 residues. The germline V and J ends were trimmed by 0 bases and 4 bases, with 4 bases remaining between them. The CDR3 DNA follows: TGTGCCAGCAGTTACTCACTATACGAGCAGTACTTC. Encoded protein: CASSYSLYEQYF.

The V call is TRBV4-3, the J call TRBJ2-2; D unclear. The CDR3 loop spans 16 amino acids. The V end lost 2 bases, the J end lost 6 bases, and 16 bases lay between the germline ends. Germline lookup yields CDR1 LGHNA and CDR2 YSLEER. CDR3 loop: CASSQIMSTRAGELFF. The CDR3 DNA sequence: TGCGCCAGCAGCCAAATCATGTCCACAAGGGCCGGGGAGCTGTTTTTT.

The rearrangement links TRBV28 to TRBJ1-2; a weak D match, TRBD1 (6 bases). V shed 2 bases and J shed 5 bases, with 15 bases lying between them. The CDR3 is made up of 15 amino acids. Germline V lookup: CDR1 MDHEN, CDR2 SYDVKM. The CDR3 region is CASSLQWTAAYGYTF. CDR3 sequence (DNA): TGTGCCAGCAGTTTACAGTGGACAGCAGCTTATGGCTACACCTTC.

The V call is TRBV5-5, the J call TRBJ2-1, with TRBD2 matching over 8 bases. The germline CDR1 and CDR2 sequences are SGHKS and YYEKEE (reference sequence). The length of the CDR3 is 15 residues. The V segment lost 2 bases and the J segment 3 bases; nucleotides outside the gene matches: 4. Written as DNA, the CDR3 is TGTGCCAGCAGCTTAACTAGCGGAGTCTACAATGAGCAGTTCTTC. It translates to CASSLTSGVYNEQFF. The full variable domain, with the rest looked up from reference TRBV5-5 and TRBJ2-1, is DAGVTQSPTHLIKTRGQQVTLRCSPISGHKSVSWYQQVLGQGPQFIFQYYEKEERGRGNFPDRFSARQFPNYSSELNVNALLLGDSALYLCASSLTSGVYNEQFFGPGTRLTVL.

V is TRBV9 and J is TRBJ2-1; D not certain. V lost 0 bases to trimming and J lost 9 bases, with 13 bases between them. CDR3 size: 14 residues. Germline assignment: CDR1 SGDLS and CDR2 YYNGEE. CDR3 DNA sequence: TGTGCCAGCAGCGTAGTCTCCGTCTCGGGTGAGCAGTTCTTC. Its translation: CASSVVSVSGEQFF. Full variable domain (missing parts from reference TRBV9 and TRBJ2-1): DSGVTQTPKHLITATGQRVTLRCSPRSGDLSVYWYQQSLDQGLQFLIQYYNGEERAKGNILERFSAQQFPDLHSELNLSSLELGDSALYFCASSVVSVSGEQFFGPGTRLTVL.

This chain uses TRBV5-4 with TRBJ1-1, with TRBD1 as a possible D gene (5 bases). Trimming shortened V by 6 bases and J by 8 bases, and 11 bases separated the two germline ends. This CDR3 region has 11 residues. Per germline, CDR1 SGHNT and CDR2 YYREEE (reference sequence). The CDR3 region has the DNA TGTGCCAGCAACGACAGAGAGGAAGCTTTCTTT. The encoded protein is CASNDREEAFF.

CDR3 in amino acids: CASSLWRGERLDEQFF. CDR3 coding DNA: TGTGCCAGCAGTTTATGGCGGGGAGAGAGGCTAGATGAGCAGTTCTTC. The chain combines TRBV28 with TRBJ2-1, with D perhaps matching TRBD2 (6 bases). V lost 0 bases and J 8 bases, leaving 17 bases between the germline ends. The germline V gene has CDR1 MDHEN and CDR2 SYDVKM. The CDR3 extends over 16 amino acids.

The chain couples TRBV18 to TRBJ1-2; D unclear. Trimming left V 6 bases short and J 3 bases short, with 11 bases between. The CDR3 covers 13 residues. Germline CDR1 KGHSH, CDR2 LQKENI. CDR3 residues: CASSMELDYGYTF. The CDR3 DNA sequence: TGTGCCAGCTCGATGGAGCTGGACTATGGCTACACCTTC.

The CDR3 region is CASTWTGVYEQYF. For the CDR3, the DNA is TGTGCCAGCACTTGGACAGGGGTCTACGAGCAGTACTTC. V is TRBV28 and J is TRBJ2-7; 9 bases fit TRBD1. The CDR3 runs to 13 residues. The V gene's germline CDR1 is MDHEN and CDR2 SYDVKM. Losses at the gene ends were 7 bases for V and 3 bases for J; bases not matched to a gene: 4.

The rearrangement uses TRBV25-1 and TRBJ2-5, with D hard to call. This CDR3 region has 14 residues. Per the germline V gene, CDR1 is MGHDK and CDR2 is SYGVNS. V dropped 6 bases and J dropped 2 bases, with 13 bases sitting between them. CDR3 region: CASSQSGRQETQYF. The CDR3 DNA reads TGTGCCAGCAGCCAATCGGGCCGACAAGAGACCCAGTACTTC.

This sequence joins TRBV11-3 and TRBJ2-1; 10 nucleotides agree with TRBD1. Trimming cost V 2 bases and J 0 bases; bases outside gene matches: 4. The CDR3 length is 17 residues. Germline V CDR1 and CDR2: SGHNT, YENEEA. The CDR3 protein is CASSLRGQGSSYNEQFF. CDR3 DNA sequence: TGTGCCAGCAGCTTACGGGGACAGGGGAGCTCCTACAATGAGCAGTTCTTC. Looking up the rest from reference TRBV11-3 and TRBJ2-1 gives the full variable domain: EAGVVQSPRYKIIEKKQPVAFWCNPISGHNTLYWYLQNLGQGPELLIRYENEEAVDDSQLPKDRFSAERLKGVDSTLKIQPAELGDSAVYLCASSLRGQGSSYNEQFFGPGTRLTVL.

This clone showed up just a few times. V and J are TRBV18 and TRBJ1-3; D unresolved. The CDR3 sequence is 14 residues long. The V and J ends lost 4 bases and 5 bases respectively, with 12 bases between them. Germline V CDR1 and CDR2: KGHSH, LQKENI. The CDR3 DNA reads TGTGCCAGCTCACGAGGCACGGCAAGAAACACCATATATTTT. It encodes CASSRGTARNTIYF.

In the case of this clone: In the same sample, other DNA sequences code for this CDR3. The chain uses TRBV18 and TRBJ1-2; 10 bases map to TRBD1. The CDR3 has 14 amino acids. Germline V gene sequence: CDR1 KGHSH, CDR2 LQKENI. V was clipped by 3 bases and J by 2 bases; unmatched bases: 0. This CDR3 reads CASSPTGGNYGYTF. Here the CDR3 DNA reads TGTGCCAGCTCACCGACAGGGGGCAACTATGGCTACACCTTC.

This sequence joins TRBV5-6 and TRBJ2-5; 9 bases fit TRBD1. CDR1 is SGHDT, CDR2 YYEEEE, per germline. This CDR3 has 15 residues. V trimming: 2 bases; J trimming: 5 bases; junction bases outside the gene matches: 7. The CDR3, as DNA: TGTGCCAGCAGCTTAGCACAGGGGGCTGACGAGACCCAGTACTTC. It specifies CASSLAQGADETQYF.

This chain links TRBV11-2 with TRBJ2-7, with a tentative D call TRBD2 (5 bases). CDR3 length: 15 residues. Germline values: CDR1 SGHAT, CDR2 FQNNGV. V dropped 0 bases and J dropped 1 base, with 10 bases sitting between them. CDR3 loop: CASSLEEGPSYEQYF. In nucleotides, the CDR3 is TGTGCCAGCAGCTTAGAAGAGGGCCCGTCCTACGAGCAGTACTTC. The full variable domain, rest sourced from reference TRBV11-2 and TRBJ2-7, is EAGVAQSPRYKIIEKRQSVAFWCNPISGHATLYWYQQILGQGPKLLIQFQNNGVVDDSQLPKDRFSAERLKGVDSTLKIQPAKLEDSAVYLCASSLEEGPSYEQYFGPGTRLTVT.

V and J are TRBV18 and TRBJ1-2; the match to TRBD1 covers 9 bases. Germline values: CDR1 KGHSH, CDR2 LQKENI. The CDR3 has 16 amino acids. V was clipped by 3 bases and J by 1 base; unmatched bases: 6. CDR3 sequence: CASSPLGQGFNYGYTF. In DNA, the CDR3 is TGTGCCAGCTCACCCTTGGGACAGGGTTTTAACTATGGCTACACCTTC.

The chain uses TRBV14 and TRBJ2-6, with D perhaps given as TRBD1 or TRBD2 (5 bases each). V was clipped by 4 bases and J by 0 bases, with 13 bases between them. The germline gives CDR1 SGHDN, CDR2 FVKESK. This CDR3 has 17 amino acids. As DNA, the CDR3 is TGTGCCAGCAGCCCAGGGTTGGGAGACTCTGGGGCCAACGTCCTGACTTTC. It codes for CASSPGLGDSGANVLTF.